This T cell receptor beta chain was obtained from a study of T-cell reconstitution after alpha-beta-depleted transplantation in children. The table lists this clonotype with many counts. Antigen specificity is unknown. Study-wide results and limits: Reportedly, roughly two months post-transplant, alpha-beta T cells arose from several hundred expanded graft clones.

Germline assignment: CDR1 LGHDT and CDR2 YNNKEL (reference sequence). Trimming removed 0 bases from V and 4 bases from J, with 4 bases in between. CDR3 length equals 13 residues. Unique molecular identifiers were incorporated into the prepared TCRbeta library. TCRdb analysed the PCR reads with MiXCR anew, one entry per CDR3 protein. The table lists 700,000 to 850,000 distinct CDR3 sequences, roughly 15% of them singletons. This chain joins TRBV3-1 and TRBJ1-5; D is unclear. This material consisted of PBMCs, mostly from graft donor cells, taken 360 days after TCRalphabeta/CD19-depleted stem cell transplant. The TCR comes from a male patient younger than 18 who had a stem cell transplant for acute lymphoblastic leukemia, so the T cells may come from the graft donor. This CDR3 is CASSQDGNQPQHF. CDR3 coding DNA: TGTGCCAGCAGCCAAGACGGTAATCAGCCCCAGCATTTT.